This TCR beta chain was sequenced during a study of blood T cells in healthy people across ages. Study observations and caveats: Estimates drawn from one million T cells were deemed to understate diversity.

This clonotype came up a few times. The antigen remains undetermined. Then a second PCR, running about 6 to 12 cycles, was carried out with a sample-barcoded 5' primer and a J-beta primer mix. TCRdb reprocessed the 5' RACE reads with MiXCR, giving one entry per CDR3 protein. The sample shows around 1,000,000 distinct CDR3 sequences, roughly a quarter of them seen only once. There are 12 residues in the CDR3. The V end was cut by 0 bases, the J end by 7 bases, with 7 bases between. CDR1 is MGHRA, CDR2 YSYEKL, per germline. These records were also assigned to another study, of T cells of mothers and their children. This second study says: With unrelated pairs as the comparison, related mother-child pairs had a slightly higher overlap that was not significant.

This receptor was identified in a girl aged 2 to 10 in good health. V and J are TRBV4-1 and TRBJ2-7; D not certain. Sequenced: blood. The CDR3 nucleotides read TGCGCCAGCAGCCAAGACCCGCAGGAGCAGTACTTC. This sequence encodes CASSQDPQEQYF.